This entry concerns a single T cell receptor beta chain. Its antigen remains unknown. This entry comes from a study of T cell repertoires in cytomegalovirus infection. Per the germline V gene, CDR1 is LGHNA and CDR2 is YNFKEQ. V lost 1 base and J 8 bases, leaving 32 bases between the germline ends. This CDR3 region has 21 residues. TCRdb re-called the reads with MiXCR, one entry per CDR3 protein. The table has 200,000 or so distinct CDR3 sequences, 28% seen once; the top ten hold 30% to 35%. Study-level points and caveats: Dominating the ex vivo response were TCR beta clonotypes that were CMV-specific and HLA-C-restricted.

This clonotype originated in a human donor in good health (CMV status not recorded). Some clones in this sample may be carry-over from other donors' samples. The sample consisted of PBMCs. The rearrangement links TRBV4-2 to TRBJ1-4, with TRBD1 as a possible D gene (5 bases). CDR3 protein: CASSQVRGGETRGDIAEKLFF. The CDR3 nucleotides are TGTGCCAGCAGCCAAGTTCGTGGGGGGGAGACCCGGGGCGACATCGCCGAAAAACTGTTTTTT.